The 21 T cell receptor beta chains in this list originate from one sample, sequenced in a study of OX40 agonist ivuxolimab in advanced cancers. This table comes from immunoSEQ multiplex PCR, and its TCRdb copy is limited to in-frame clones, with some not included. The sample records approximately 58,000 clones, about 81% being singletons. The sequencing used CD4+ or CD8+ T cells sorted from blood, collected in a trial of the OX40 agonist ivuxolimab. Source of these receptors: an adult with an advanced solid tumor such as melanoma, head and neck, liver or kidney cancer.

This clone has more than one count but fewer than ten. CDR3 sequence reads: CASSEALPGQGNTEAFF. The CDR3 DNA follows: TGTGCCAGCAGTGAAGCGCTTCCAGGGCAGGGGAACACTGAAGCTTTCTTT. The V gene is TRBV2, the J gene TRBJ1-1, with D possibly TRBD1 on 5 matching bases. CDR3 length: 17 amino acids. The germline V and J ends were trimmed by 0 bases and 1 base, with 15 bases remaining between them. CDR1 and CDR2 from the germline V gene are SNHLY and FYNNEI.

As regards this clone: Given a much more abundant clone one base away, this may be a read error. V and J are TRBV13 and TRBJ1-2, with D hard to call. Trimming took off 0 bases at V and 5 bases at J, with 4 bases between the two ends. The CDR3 spans 12 residues. Germline CDR1 reads PRHDT; CDR2 reads FYEKMQ (reference sequence). The CDR3 sequence: CASSLGGYGYTF. The CDR3 nucleotides are TGTGCCAGCAGCTTAGGAGGGTATGGCTACACCTTC.

The V gene is TRBV6-5, the J gene TRBJ2-7; TRBD2 matches 8 bases. V shed 6 bases, J shed 4 bases, and the junction held 5 bases outside the gene matches. The CDR3 length is 13 residues. Germline CDR1 is MNHEY and CDR2 is SVGAGI. The CDR3 loop reads CASRASGQYEQYF. The CDR3 bases are TGTGCCAGCAGGGCTAGCGGGCAGTACGAGCAGTACTTC.

This chain joins TRBV10-2 and TRBJ1-1; D ambiguous. V was clipped by 5 bases and J by 1 base, with 5 bases between them. The CDR3 sequence is 12 residues long. The germline V gene encodes CDR1 WSHSY and CDR2 SAAADI. The CDR3 region has the DNA TGCGCCAGCAGTCCGACGAACACTGAAGCTTTCTTT. Translated: CASSPTNTEAFF.

The chain links TRBV7-3 to TRBJ2-1; maybe TRBD2 (6 bases). Per germline, CDR1 SGHTA and CDR2 FQGTGA. The CDR3 covers 14 residues. Trimming shortened V by 5 bases and J by 8 bases, and 16 bases separated the two germline ends. The CDR3 DNA is TGTGCCAGCAGCCCGTCCGGGACTTTTGATGAGCAGTTCTTC. This sequence encodes CASSPSGTFDEQFF.

This clone has a single count. The V call is TRBV9, the J call TRBJ2-3, with TRBD2 identical over 10 bases. V lost 4 bases, J lost 6 bases, and 8 bases stayed unmatched. The germline gives CDR1 SGDLS, CDR2 YYNGEE. The CDR3 has 15 amino acids. The CDR3 reads CASSTSGRAADTQYF. DNA for the CDR3: TGTGCCAGCAGCACAAGCGGGAGGGCCGCGGATACGCAGTATTTT.

In nucleotides, the CDR3 is TGTGCCAGCAGCCCGCAGGGGATGGGGTATGGCTACACCTTC. Translating it yields CASSPQGMGYGYTF. V is TRBV7-3 and J is TRBJ1-2, with a weak D call TRBD1 (6 bases). Germline assignment: CDR1 SGHTA and CDR2 FQGTGA. Trimming removed 5 bases at V and 5 bases at J, with 15 bases between. The CDR3 has 14 amino acids.

V is TRBV18 and J is TRBJ2-5, with TRBD1 identical over 8 bases. Germline lookup yields CDR1 KGHSH and CDR2 LQKENI. The J segment lost 2 bases and the V segment lost 4 bases, leaving 3 bases of the junction unmatched. This CDR3 has 14 residues. This CDR3 reads CASSQRQGQETQYF. The DNA of the CDR3 is TGTGCCAGCTCACAACGACAGGGGCAAGAGACCCAGTACTTC.

The chain links TRBV14 to TRBJ1-2; D gene unclear. CDR3 length equals 15 residues. CDR1 is SGHDN, CDR2 FVKESK, per germline. Deletions cut 0 bases from V and 4 bases from J, with 12 bases between. Written as DNA, the CDR3 is TGTGCCAGCAGCCAAGATAGAAGGGCAGTCTATGGCTACACCTTC. Residues: CASSQDRRAVYGYTF.

The chain couples TRBV15 to TRBJ1-2; TRBD1 might be the D (5 bases). The V gene lost 3 bases and the J gene lost 1 base, with 12 bases spanning the gap. Germline V gives CDR1 LNHNV, CDR2 YYDKDF (reference sequence). This CDR3 region has 15 residues. The CDR3 spells CATSSGTKFNYGYTF. The CDR3 DNA reads TGTGCCACCAGCAGCGGGACTAAGTTTAACTATGGCTACACCTTC.

J is TRBJ2-3 and V is TRBV11-3, with TRBD1 matching 7 bases. Germline CDR1 is SGHNT and CDR2 is YENEEA. After removal of 4 bases from V and 1 base from J, the junction contained 2 bases not matched to a gene. This CDR3 is 14 amino acids long. CDR3 bases: TGTGCCAGCAGCTCCGGGACAGGCACAGATACGCAGTATTTT. Residues: CASSSGTGTDTQYF.

The chain is built from TRBV5-6 and TRBJ1-4; no reliable D call. Germline V gene sequence: CDR1 SGHDT, CDR2 YYEEEE. There are 16 residues in the CDR3. The ends were cut back, 0 bases at V and 5 bases at J, with 14 bases in the middle. In nucleotides, the CDR3 is TGTGCCAGCAGCTTGGGGGGTCCTAGGACGAATGAAAAACTGTTTTTT. As protein: CASSLGGPRTNEKLFF.

V and J are TRBV10-3 and TRBJ1-2, with D uncertain. Germline CDR1 is ENHRY and CDR2 is SYGVKD. There are 12 residues in the CDR3. V was trimmed by 5 bases and J by 6 bases, leaving 10 bases between them. The CDR3 sequence is CAISSEGNGYTF. CDR3 bases: TGTGCCATCAGTTCAGAGGGCAATGGCTACACCTTC.

This clone appeared a few times. The rearrangement uses TRBV5-6 and TRBJ2-7, with 8 positions matching TRBD1. Trimming took 3 bases from V and 3 from J; bases not matched to a gene: 8. The CDR3 totals 15 residues. Germline V gene lookup returns CDR1 SGHDT and CDR2 YYEEEE. The CDR3 DNA is TGTGCCAGCAGCTCCCTAGGACAGGGAGTCTACGAGCAGTACTTC. Translated, it gives CASSSLGQGVYEQYF.

CDR3 protein: CASKETGLSYEQYF. CDR3 DNA: TGTGCCAGCAAGGAGACAGGGCTCTCCTACGAGCAGTACTTC. This sequence joins TRBV6-1 and TRBJ2-7; 7 bases fit TRBD1. Germline CDR1 reads MNHNS; CDR2 reads SASEGT. The CDR3 runs 14 residues. J gave up 0 bases and V 7 bases, and 6 bases lay outside the gene matches.

This sequence joins TRBV9 and TRBJ2-2; 9 positions agree with TRBD2. Germline V CDR1 and CDR2: SGDLS, YYNGEE. V was clipped by 4 bases and J by 6 bases; unmatched bases: 7. The CDR3 sequence is 15 residues long. Here the CDR3 reads CASSTLAGAPGELFF. The CDR3 nucleotides are TGTGCCAGCAGCACCTTAGCGGGAGCTCCCGGGGAGCTGTTTTTT.

The V and J genes are TRBV10-3 and TRBJ1-2, with D tentatively TRBD1 (5 bases). The V and J ends lost 0 bases and 4 bases respectively, with 18 bases between them. The V gene's germline CDR1 is ENHRY and CDR2 SYGVKD. The CDR3 contains 17 residues. The CDR3 loop is CAISESGGSGSSYGYTF. The CDR3 DNA follows: TGTGCCATCAGTGAGTCGGGGGGTTCGGGGTCGAGCTATGGCTACACCTTC.

V and J are TRBV23-1 and TRBJ2-2; 9 nucleotides agree with TRBD1. TRBV23-1 counts as an open reading frame of uncertain function. This CDR3 spans 14 amino acids. The V gene end was trimmed by 8 bases and the J gene end by 3 bases; junction bases not matched to a gene: 4. In DNA form, the CDR3 reads TGCGCCAGCCAGGGACAGGGTGACACCGGGGAGCTGTTTTTT. Protein product: CASQGQGDTGELFF.

The chain uses TRBV6-5 and TRBJ1-4; 9 nucleotides agree with TRBD1. The J segment lost 7 bases and the V segment lost 7 bases, leaving 10 bases of the junction unmatched. The CDR3 runs to 15 residues. CDR1 is MNHEY and CDR2 is SVGAGI in the germline V gene. CDR3 loop: CASTLGRQGGEKLFF. CDR3 nucleotides: TGTGCCAGCACCCTGGGACGACAGGGGGGTGAAAAACTGTTTTTT.

The chain uses TRBV5-1 and TRBJ1-6; D not resolved. The CDR3 is 14 residues long. Trimming shortened V by 2 bases and J by 6 bases, and 9 bases separated the two germline ends. Per germline, CDR1 SGHRS and CDR2 YFSETQ. CDR3 sequence reads: CASSLGASNSPLHF. DNA of the CDR3: TGCGCCAGCAGCTTAGGAGCGTCTAATTCACCCCTCCACTTT.

The rearrangement uses TRBV6-5 and TRBJ1-5, with 7 bases lining up with TRBD1. Germline V lookup: CDR1 MNHEY, CDR2 SVGAGI. After removal of 10 bases from V and 4 bases from J, the junction contained 7 bases not matched to a gene. The CDR3 spans 13 residues. In DNA form, the CDR3 reads TGTGCCACGGCGACAGGGCGAAATCAGCCCCAGCATTTT. Protein sequence: CATATGRNQPQHF.